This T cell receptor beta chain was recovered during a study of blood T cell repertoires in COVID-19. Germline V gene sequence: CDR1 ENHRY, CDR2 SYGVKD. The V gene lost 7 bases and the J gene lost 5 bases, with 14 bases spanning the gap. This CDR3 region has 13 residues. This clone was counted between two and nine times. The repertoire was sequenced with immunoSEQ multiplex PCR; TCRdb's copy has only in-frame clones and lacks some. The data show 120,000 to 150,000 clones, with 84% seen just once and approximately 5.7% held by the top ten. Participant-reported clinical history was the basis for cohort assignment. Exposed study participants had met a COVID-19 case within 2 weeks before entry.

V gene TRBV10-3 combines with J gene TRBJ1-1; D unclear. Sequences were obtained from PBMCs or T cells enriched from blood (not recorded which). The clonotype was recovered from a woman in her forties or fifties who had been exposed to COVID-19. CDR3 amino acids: CAINKPGETEAFF. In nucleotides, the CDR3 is TGTGCCATCAACAAACCCGGAGAGACTGAAGCTTTCTTT.